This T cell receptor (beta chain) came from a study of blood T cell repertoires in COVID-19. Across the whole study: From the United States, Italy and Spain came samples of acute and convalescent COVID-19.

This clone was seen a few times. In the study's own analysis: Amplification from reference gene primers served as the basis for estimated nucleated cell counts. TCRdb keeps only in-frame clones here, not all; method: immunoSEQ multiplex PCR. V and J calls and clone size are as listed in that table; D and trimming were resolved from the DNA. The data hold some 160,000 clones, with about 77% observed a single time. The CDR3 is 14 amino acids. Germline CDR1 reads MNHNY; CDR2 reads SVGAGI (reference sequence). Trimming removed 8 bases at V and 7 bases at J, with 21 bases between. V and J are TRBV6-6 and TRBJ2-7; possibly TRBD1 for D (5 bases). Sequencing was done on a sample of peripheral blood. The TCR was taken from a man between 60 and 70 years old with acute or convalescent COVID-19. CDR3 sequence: CASSPPTGSWEQYF. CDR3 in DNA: TGTGCCAGCTCCCCCCCTACAGGCTCGTGGGAGCAGTACTTC.